One sample yielded the 6 T cell receptor delta chains listed below, sequenced in a study of γδ T cells in repeated Plasmodium falciparum infection. Bulk repertoires came from Vgamma9/Vdelta2+ or Vdelta2-negative gammadelta T cells flow-sorted from PBMC. TCRdb made new clone calls on the multiplex PCR reads using CATT. This table holds around 52,000 delta-chain clones, around 1.7% found once. The source material was gamma-delta T cells from blood. The receptors here all came from a pool of human donors (malaria-infected and uninfected, not separated).

This clone was seen more than once but under ten times. This DNA's translation and the protein TCRdb lists, from a much larger clone, do not match at residue 5, likely due to a read error; the protein shown is translated from the DNA. The chain carries TRDV1 and TRDJ1; TRDD3 matches at 7 bases. TCRdb leaves out the J gene; it was filled in here by matching the DNA to germline. The ends lost 4 bases at V and 4 bases at J; junction bases unmatched: 12. This CDR3 spans 16 amino acids. Germline V lookup: CDR1 TSWWSYY, CDR2 QGS. Here the CDR3 reads CALGGLMGGILDKLIF. Written as DNA, the CDR3 is TGTGCTCTTGGGGGACTTATGGGAGGGATACTCGATAAACTCATCTTT.

This clone appeared a few times. The protein held in TCRdb is that of a much larger clone and does not match this DNA's translation at residue 3, likely because of a read error; the protein shown is translated from the DNA. The CDR3 loop reads CAPGASYGGYGGSLTAQLFF. DNA for the CDR3: TGTGCTCCTGGGGCTTCCTACGGGGGATACGGGGGCTCTTTGACAGCACAACTCTTCTTT. This chain uses TRDV1 with TRDJ2, with 10 bases aligning to TRDD3. Germline-derived CDR1 and CDR2 are TSWWSYY and QGS. The CDR3 has 20 residues.

Comment on this clone: The protein TCRdb lists belongs to a much larger clone and differs from this DNA's translation at residue 19, which points to a read error; the protein shown is made from the DNA. This chain uses TRDV1 with TRDJ1; D is perhaps TRDD2 (8 bases). No J gene was available from TCRdb, and it was assigned here by a germline match of the DNA. The CDR3 is 22 residues long. Per germline, CDR1 TSWWSYY and CDR2 QGS. CDR3 nucleotides: TGTGCTCTTGGGGAACCCGACGCTTCCTACAAAACTGGGGACTCTCGGGGCGATAGACTCATCTTT. Amino acid sequence: CALGEPDASYKTGDSRGDRLIF.

This clone was picked up a small number of times. The protein that TCRdb holds for this DNA derives from a much larger clone and differs from the translated DNA at residue 18, which likely indicates a read error; the protein shown here is translated from the DNA. This rearrangement joins TRDV1 to TRDJ1, with 8 bases aligning to TRDD3. The J gene was not available in TCRdb and was assigned here by matching the DNA to germline segments. Germline CDR1 TSWWSYY, CDR2 QGS. This CDR3 comprises 22 residues. CDR3 loop: CALGEGLYRTGGHLPYTGKLIF. The CDR3 DNA sequence: TGTGCTCTTGGGGAAGGTCTCTACCGTACTGGGGGTCACCTCCCCTACACCGGTAAACTCATCTTT.

Concerning this clone itself: With a far larger clone one base away, a read error is the likely cause. The sample has other DNA sequences that encode this CDR3 too. The CDR3 is CALGEAGLHLGDEVRRPLYTDKLIF. CDR3 DNA sequence: TGTGCTCTTGGGGAAGCGGGCCTGCACCTGGGGGATGAAGTGAGGAGGCCATTGTACACCGATAAACTCATCTTT. The chain uses TRDV1 and TRDJ1, with TRDD3 identical over 9 bases. The germline gives CDR1 TSWWSYY, CDR2 QGS. The V and J ends lost 2 bases and 0 bases, in that order; junction bases with no gene match: 31. This CDR3 contains 25 residues.

The sample holds many counts of this clone. The protein TCRdb gives is from a much larger clone and does not agree with this DNA's translation at residue 8, likely a read error; the protein shown here comes from the DNA. The chain links TRDV1 to TRDJ1; 7 nucleotides agree with TRDD3. V lost 2 bases to trimming and J lost 8 bases; unmatched junction nucleotides: 14. This CDR3 has 16 residues. Germline values: CDR1 TSWWSYY, CDR2 QGS. In DNA, the CDR3 is TGTGCTCTTGGGGAAGGGGGTCTCTGGGGGGCGAACAAACTCATCTTT. This codes for CALGEGGLWGANKLIF.